This is a list of T cell receptor beta chains from one sample in a study of T cell repertoires in cytomegalovirus infection. TCRdb itself ran the reads through MiXCR, one entry per CDR3 protein. The table shows more than 95,000 distinct CDR3 sequences, with over 30% occurring only once. The antigens for these receptors are not known. The sequenced sample was CD8+ T cells from cultured PBMCs, obtained from culture after CMV antigen stimulation. Every receptor here comes from a human donor in good health (CMV status not recorded). Some clones in this sample may be carry-over from other donors' samples. The CDR3 runs from the conserved cysteine through the conserved F or W. A D gene is named only where the DNA matches it firmly. The size field is filled for only some rows; it gives once, few, many or a size class.

v_call	j_call	d_call	clone_size	cdr3_aa	cdr3_nt
TRBV2	TRBJ1-1	-	few	CASSDPGSKEAFF	TGTGCCAGCAGTGATCCTGGGTCGAAGGAAGCTTTCTTT
TRBV7-6	TRBJ2-3	TRBD2	-	CASSPRGGLVTDTQYF	TGTGCCAGCAGCCCCCGCGGGGGTTTGGTCACAGATACGCAGTATTTT
TRBV27	TRBJ2-7	-	many	CASSPLLSVVSYEQYF	TGTGCCAGCAGTCCACTCCTCAGCGTGGTTTCCTACGAGCAGTACTTC
TRBV19	TRBJ2-1	-	many	CASSSSSGASYNEQFF	TGTGCCAGTAGTTCTAGCTCGGGGGCCTCATACAATGAGCAGTTCTTC
TRBV27	TRBJ2-1	TRBD2	-	CASSPGTSGRNEQFF	TGTGCCAGCAGTCCTGGGACTAGCGGGAGAAATGAGCAGTTCTTC
TRBV4-3	TRBJ1-1	-	many	CASRKGGEGNTEAFF	TGCGCCAGCAGAAAGGGAGGGGAGGGGAACACTGAAGCTTTCTTT
TRBV28	TRBJ2-1	TRBD1	-	CASSYRDRVDNEQFF	TGTGCCAGCAGTTACCGGGACAGGGTCGACAATGAGCAGTTCTTC
TRBV11-2	TRBJ1-5	TRBD1	many	CASSLRDRHQPQHF	TGTGCCAGCAGCTTAAGGGACAGACATCAGCCCCAGCATTTT
TRBV20-1	TRBJ1-6	TRBD1	few	CSARDLGQSNSPLHF	TGCAGTGCTAGAGATCTGGGACAGTCTAATTCACCCCTCCACTTT
TRBV12-3/TRBV12-4	TRBJ1-1	-	-	CASSPGEVPAFF	TGTGCCAGCAGCCCCGGGGAGGTGCCAGCTTTCTTT
TRBV7-2	TRBJ2-6	TRBD1	many	CASSWAPGQMTYSGANVLTF	TGTGCCAGCAGCTGGGCCCCGGGACAGATGACTTACTCTGGGGCCAACGTCCTGACTTTC
TRBV18	TRBJ1-4	-	few	CASSPYRETNEKLFF	TGTGCCAGCTCACCTTACAGGGAGACTAATGAAAAACTGTTTTTT
TRBV5-1	TRBJ1-1	-	many	CASTYAGGYTEAFF	TGCGCCAGCACATACGCGGGAGGGTACACTGAAGCTTTCTTT
TRBV5-1	TRBJ1-5	-	-	CASSPGGGYQPQHF	TGCGCCAGCAGTCCCGGGGGGGGTTATCAGCCCCAGCATTTT
TRBV6-1	TRBJ2-5	TRBD1	few	CASSEAGQRQTQYF	TGTGCCAGCAGTGAAGCGGGACAGCGGCAGACCCAGTACTTC
TRBV14	TRBJ1-1	-	few	CASQGPGPNMNTEAFF	TGTGCCAGTCAGGGCCCCGGGCCTAATATGAACACTGAAGCTTTCTTT
TRBV9	TRBJ2-3	TRBD2	few	CASSAHGGETDTQYF	TGTGCCAGCAGCGCGCACGGGGGGGAAACAGATACGCAGTATTTT
TRBV7-9	TRBJ1-2	-	-	CASSRSYGYAF	TGTGCCAGCAGCCGCAGCTATGGCTACGCCTTC
TRBV5-5	TRBJ1-1	-	few	CASSLGAPMNTEAFF	TGTGCCAGCAGCCTCGGGGCACCAATGAACACTGAAGCTTTCTTT
TRBV6-2/TRBV6-3	TRBJ1-2	-	-	CATSAGFNYGYTF	TGTGCCACCTCGGCCGGGTTTAACTATGGCTACACCTTC
TRBV12-3/TRBV12-4	TRBJ2-3	-	-	CASSFSSLERLPSLTDTQYF	TGTGCCAGCAGTTTTTCTAGTCTAGAACGACTACCCTCCCTTACAGATACGCAGTATTTT
TRBV7-2	TRBJ2-1	-	medium-sized	CASSLAPYNEQFF	TGTGCCAGCAGCCTCGCTCCCTACAATGAGCAGTTCTTC
TRBV20-1	TRBJ2-5	TRBD2	-	CSASSGTSGPPRETQYF	TGCAGTGCTAGCTCCGGGACTAGCGGGCCCCCACGAGAGACCCAGTACTTC
TRBV19	TRBJ2-7	-	-	CASSYRTDYEQYF	TGTGCCAGTAGTTATAGGACAGACTACGAGCAGTACTTC
TRBV4-1	TRBJ2-1	-	few	CASSPPEVGTIRNEQFF	TGCGCCAGCAGCCCCCCCGAAGTAGGGACAATCCGTAATGAGCAGTTCTTC
TRBV27	TRBJ1-6	-	-	CASSLVTDSPLHF	TGTGCCAGCAGTTTAGTAACGGATTCACCCCTCCACTTT
TRBV4-3	TRBJ2-1	TRBD2	-	CASSQPQDGGGRNEQFF	TGCGCCAGCAGCCAGCCCCAGGACGGGGGGGGCCGGAATGAGCAGTTCTTC
TRBV2	TRBJ2-1	TRBD2	medium-sized	CASSEDGGADNEQFF	TGTGCCAGCAGCGAAGACGGGGGGGCCGACAATGAGCAGTTCTTC
TRBV12-3/TRBV12-4	TRBJ1-6	-	many	CASSLREGSPLHF	TGTGCCAGCAGTTTACGGGAGGGGTCACCCCTCCACTTT
TRBV7-9	TRBJ2-1	-	few	CASSWTGASYNEQFF	TGTGCCAGCAGCTGGACGGGGGCCTCCTACAATGAGCAGTTCTTC
TRBV6-1	TRBJ2-6	-	many	CASSRDNPGANVLTF	TGTGCCAGCAGTCGAGACAACCCTGGGGCCAACGTCCTGACTTTC
TRBV7-8	TRBJ2-3	-	-	CVTSRDVGNQPQYF	TGTGTCACCTCACGGGACGTAGGCAATCAGCCCCAGTATTTT
TRBV7-8	TRBJ2-7	-	-	CASSFSPGLIPEQYF	TGTGCCAGCAGCTTCTCACCAGGGTTGATACCCGAGCAGTACTTC
TRBV12-3/TRBV12-4	TRBJ2-1	TRBD1	-	CASSDRGPYNEQFF	TGTGCCAGCAGTGACAGGGGGCCCTACAATGAGCAGTTCTTC
TRBV19	TRBJ2-5	-	-	CASRQDGETQYF	TGTGCCAGTAGACAGGACGGGGAGACCCAGTACTTC
TRBV28	TRBJ2-5	TRBD1	-	CASSLLDRGRGTQYF	TGTGCCAGCAGTTTACTGGACAGGGGTCGAGGGACCCAGTACTTC
TRBV7-2	TRBJ1-2	TRBD1	many	CASSLVPGGGAETYYGYTF	TGTGCCAGCAGCTTAGTCCCCGGAGGGGGCGCGGAAACTTACTATGGCTACACCTTC
TRBV12-3/TRBV12-4	TRBJ1-5	-	few	CASSLEATGARNQPQHF	TGTGCCAGCAGTTTAGAGGCGACGGGGGCGAGGAATCAGCCCCAGCATTTT
TRBV27	TRBJ1-3	-	-	CASSGGGPRNTIYF	TGTGCCAGCAGTGGGGGGGGCCCTCGAAACACCATATATTTT
TRBV6-1	TRBJ1-1	-	-	CASSEPGAGTEAFF	TGTGCCAGCAGTGAACCGGGGGCGGGGACTGAAGCTTTCTTT
TRBV15	TRBJ2-3	-	many	CATSRNPGDLTNTDTQYF	TGTGCCACCAGTAGAAACCCGGGAGACCTAACGAACACAGATACGCAGTATTTT
TRBV10-3	TRBJ2-2	-	-	CAIRMDLLRIPGELFF	TGTGCCATCAGGATGGACCTCCTTCGCATTCCCGGGGAGCTGTTTTTT
TRBV7-2	TRBJ2-4	-	many	CASSPTPGVYAKNIQYF	TGTGCCAGCAGCCCAACCCCGGGGGTTTACGCCAAAAACATTCAGTACTTC
TRBV4-1	TRBJ2-3	-	-	CASSQVLRGSTDTQYF	TGTGCCAGCAGCCAAGTCCTCAGGGGAAGCACAGATACGCAGTATTTT
TRBV18	TRBJ2-1	TRBD2	-	CASSPGLAGGYNEQFF	TGTGCCAGCTCACCAGGACTAGCGGGGGGGTACAATGAGCAGTTCTTC
TRBV20-1	TRBJ2-1	-	many	CSAREWVAPYNEQFF	TGCAGTGCTAGAGAGTGGGTTGCCCCCTACAATGAGCAGTTCTTC
TRBV12-3/TRBV12-4	TRBJ1-2	-	few	CASRDMGGYTF	TGTGCCAGCAGGGACATGGGTGGCTACACCTTC
TRBV27	TRBJ2-5	-	-	CASSPAPGAAETQYF	TGTGCCAGCAGTCCCGCCCCAGGGGCGGCAGAGACCCAGTACTTC
TRBV4-1	TRBJ1-2	-	-	CASSQGPDYGYTF	TGCGCCAGCAGCCAAGGTCCAGACTATGGCTACACCTTC
TRBV2	TRBJ2-3	-	-	CASSQQAVLTDTQYF	TGTGCCAGCAGTCAACAGGCAGTCCTCACAGATACGCAGTATTTT
TRBV12-3/TRBV12-4	TRBJ2-5	-	-	CVSSLGQEETQYF	TGTGTCAGCAGTTTAGGTCAAGAAGAGACCCAGTACTTC
TRBV6-1	TRBJ1-6	TRBD1	many	CASSEWDRGSPLHF	TGTGCCAGCAGTGAGTGGGACAGGGGTTCACCCCTCCACTTT